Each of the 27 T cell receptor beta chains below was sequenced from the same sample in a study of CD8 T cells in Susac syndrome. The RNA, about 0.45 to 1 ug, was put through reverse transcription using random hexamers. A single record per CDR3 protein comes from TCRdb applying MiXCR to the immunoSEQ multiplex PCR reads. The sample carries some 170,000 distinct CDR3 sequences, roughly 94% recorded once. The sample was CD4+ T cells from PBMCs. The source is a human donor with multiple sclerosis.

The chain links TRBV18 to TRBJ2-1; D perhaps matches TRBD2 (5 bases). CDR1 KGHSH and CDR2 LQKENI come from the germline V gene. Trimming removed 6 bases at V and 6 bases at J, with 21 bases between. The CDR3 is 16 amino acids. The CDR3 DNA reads TGTGCCAGCTCGGGGAGAGCCCCGGTAGAAGCCAATGAGCAGTTCTTC. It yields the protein CASSGRAPVEANEQFF.

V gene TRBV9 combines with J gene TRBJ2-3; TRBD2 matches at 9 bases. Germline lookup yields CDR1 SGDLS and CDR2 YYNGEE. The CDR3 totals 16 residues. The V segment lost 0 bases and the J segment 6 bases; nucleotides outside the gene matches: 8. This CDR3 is CASSVGAAGGWDTQYF. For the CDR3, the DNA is TGTGCCAGCAGCGTAGGTGCGGCGGGAGGGTGGGATACGCAGTATTTT.

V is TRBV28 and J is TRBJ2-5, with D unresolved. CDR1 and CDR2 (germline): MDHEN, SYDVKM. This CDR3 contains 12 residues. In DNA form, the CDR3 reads TGTGCTACAAGTCGGTCACAGGAGACCCAGTACTTC. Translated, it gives CATSRSQETQYF.

The CDR3 loop reads CATAPTGDQPQHF. The CDR3 DNA follows: TGTGCCACCGCCCCGACAGGGGATCAGCCCCAGCATTTT. The rearrangement uses TRBV28 and TRBJ1-5; 8 nucleotides align to TRBD1. The length of the CDR3 is 13 residues. CDR1 is MDHEN and CDR2 is SYDVKM in the germline V gene. The V segment lost 10 bases and the J segment 5 bases; nucleotides outside the gene matches: 7.

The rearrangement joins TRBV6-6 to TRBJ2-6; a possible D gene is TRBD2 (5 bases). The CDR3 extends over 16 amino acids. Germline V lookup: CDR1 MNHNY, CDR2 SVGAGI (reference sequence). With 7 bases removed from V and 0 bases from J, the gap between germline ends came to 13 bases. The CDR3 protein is CASTHGGSSGANVLTF. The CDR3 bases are TGTGCCAGCACCCACGGAGGCAGCTCTGGGGCCAACGTCCTGACTTTC.

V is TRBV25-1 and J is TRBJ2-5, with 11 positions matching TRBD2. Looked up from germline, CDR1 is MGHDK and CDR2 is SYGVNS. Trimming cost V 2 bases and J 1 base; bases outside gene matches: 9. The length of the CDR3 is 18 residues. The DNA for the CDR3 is TGTGCCAGCAGTGAAGTACTAGCGGGAGTCTCTCGCCAAGAGACCCAGTACTTC. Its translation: CASSEVLAGVSRQETQYF. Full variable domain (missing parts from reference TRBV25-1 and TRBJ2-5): EADIYQTPRYLVIGTGKKITLECSQTMGHDKMYWYQQDPGMELHLIHYSYGVNSTEKGDLSSESTVSRIRTEHFPLTLESARPSHTSQYLCASSEVLAGVSRQETQYFGPGTRLLVL.

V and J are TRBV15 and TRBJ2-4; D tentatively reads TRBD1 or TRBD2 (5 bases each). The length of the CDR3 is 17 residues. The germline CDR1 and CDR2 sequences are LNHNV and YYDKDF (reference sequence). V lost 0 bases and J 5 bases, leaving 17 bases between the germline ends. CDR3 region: CATSREGTRDKQNIQYF. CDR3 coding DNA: TGTGCCACCAGCAGAGAAGGGACCCGGGATAAGCAAAACATTCAGTACTTC.

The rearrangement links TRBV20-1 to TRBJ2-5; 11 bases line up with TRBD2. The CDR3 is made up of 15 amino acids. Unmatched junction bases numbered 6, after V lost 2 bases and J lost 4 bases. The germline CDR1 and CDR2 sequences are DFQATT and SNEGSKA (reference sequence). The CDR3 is CSARRTSGSGETQYF. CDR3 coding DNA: TGCAGTGCTAGACGTACTAGCGGGAGCGGAGAGACCCAGTACTTC.

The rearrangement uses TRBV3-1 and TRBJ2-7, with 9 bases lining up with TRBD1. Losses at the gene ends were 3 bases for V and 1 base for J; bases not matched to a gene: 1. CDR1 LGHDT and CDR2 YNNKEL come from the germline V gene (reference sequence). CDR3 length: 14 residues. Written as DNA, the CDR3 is TGTGCCAGCAGCCATGGGACAGGGTCCTACGAGCAGTACTTC. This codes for CASSHGTGSYEQYF.

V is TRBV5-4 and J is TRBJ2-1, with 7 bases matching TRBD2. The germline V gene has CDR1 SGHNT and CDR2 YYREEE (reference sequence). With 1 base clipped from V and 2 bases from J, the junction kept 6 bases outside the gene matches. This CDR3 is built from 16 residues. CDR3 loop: CASSLKSGATYNEQFF. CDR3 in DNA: TGTGCCAGCAGCTTGAAAAGCGGGGCTACCTACAATGAGCAGTTCTTC.

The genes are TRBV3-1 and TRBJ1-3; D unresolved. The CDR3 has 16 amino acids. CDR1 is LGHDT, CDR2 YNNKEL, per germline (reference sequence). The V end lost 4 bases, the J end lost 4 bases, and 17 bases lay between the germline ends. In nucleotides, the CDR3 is TGTGCCAGCAGCCCCGAGCAGCCCGGTCTCGGAAACACCATATATTTT. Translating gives CASSPEQPGLGNTIYF.

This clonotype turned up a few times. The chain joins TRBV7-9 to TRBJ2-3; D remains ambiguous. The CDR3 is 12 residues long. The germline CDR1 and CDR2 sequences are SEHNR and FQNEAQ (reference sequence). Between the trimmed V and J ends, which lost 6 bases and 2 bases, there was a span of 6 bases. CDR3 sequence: CASSFNTDTQYF. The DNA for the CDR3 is TGTGCCAGCAGTTTTAACACAGATACGCAGTATTTT.

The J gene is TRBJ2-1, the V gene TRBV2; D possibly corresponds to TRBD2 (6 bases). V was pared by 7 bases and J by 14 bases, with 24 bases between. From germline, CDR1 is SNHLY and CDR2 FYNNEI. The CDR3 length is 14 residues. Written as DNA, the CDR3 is TGTGCCAGCATTAGCCTCGGGCAAGAGGGAGGTGAGTTCTTC. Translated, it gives CASISLGQEGGEFF.

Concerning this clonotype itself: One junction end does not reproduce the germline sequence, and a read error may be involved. The CDR3 nucleotides are TGTGCCAGCTCTCCACGGACAGGAAGCCAGCCCCAGCATTTT. Translating it yields CASSPRTGSQPQHF. The chain employs TRBV18 and TRBJ1-5; 7 bases match TRBD1. Germline-derived CDR1 and CDR2 are KGHSH and LQKENI. This CDR3 contains 14 residues.

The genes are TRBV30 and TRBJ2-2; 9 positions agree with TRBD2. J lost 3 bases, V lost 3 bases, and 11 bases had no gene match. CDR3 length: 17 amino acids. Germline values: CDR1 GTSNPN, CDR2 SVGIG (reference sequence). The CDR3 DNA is TGTGCCTGGAGCCCCTCCGGACTAGCGCTGTACACCGGGGAGCTGTTTTTT. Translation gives CAWSPSGLALYTGELFF.

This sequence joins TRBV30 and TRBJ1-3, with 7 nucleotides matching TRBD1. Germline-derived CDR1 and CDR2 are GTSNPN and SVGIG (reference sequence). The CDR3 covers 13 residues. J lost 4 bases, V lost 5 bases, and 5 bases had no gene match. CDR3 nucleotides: TGTGCCTGGGATCAGACAGGGGGAAACACCATATATTTT. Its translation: CAWDQTGGNTIYF.

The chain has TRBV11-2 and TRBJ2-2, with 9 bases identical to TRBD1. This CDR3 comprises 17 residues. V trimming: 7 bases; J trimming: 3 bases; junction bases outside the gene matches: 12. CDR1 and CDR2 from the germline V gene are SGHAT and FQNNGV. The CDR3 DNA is TGTGCCAGCAAAAATAACAGGGGGCGGTCGGACACCGGGGAGCTGTTTTTT. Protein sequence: CASKNNRGRSDTGELFF.

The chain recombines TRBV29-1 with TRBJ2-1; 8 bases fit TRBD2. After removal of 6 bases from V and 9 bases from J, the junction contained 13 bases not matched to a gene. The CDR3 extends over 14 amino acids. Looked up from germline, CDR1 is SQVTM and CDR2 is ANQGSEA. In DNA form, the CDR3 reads TGCAGCGTCATTGGGGTAGCGGGACGAGGTGAGCAGTTCTTC. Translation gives CSVIGVAGRGEQFF.

CDR3 in DNA: TGTGCCACACAATTACAGGGGGCGGGCAATGAGCAGTTCTTC. Its translation: CATQLQGAGNEQFF. The chain joins TRBV10-3 to TRBJ2-1; 9 bases agree with TRBD1. Per the germline V gene, CDR1 is ENHRY and CDR2 is SYGVKD. Trimming took 10 bases from V and 6 from J; bases not matched to a gene: 10. This CDR3 comprises 14 residues.

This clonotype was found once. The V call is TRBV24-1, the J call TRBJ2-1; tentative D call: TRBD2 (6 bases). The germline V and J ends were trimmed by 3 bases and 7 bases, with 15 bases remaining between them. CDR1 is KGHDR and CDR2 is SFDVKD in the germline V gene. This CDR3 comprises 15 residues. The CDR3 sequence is CATSDTRSGANEQFF. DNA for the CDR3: TGTGCCACCAGTGATACCCGTAGCGGTGCTAATGAGCAGTTCTTC.

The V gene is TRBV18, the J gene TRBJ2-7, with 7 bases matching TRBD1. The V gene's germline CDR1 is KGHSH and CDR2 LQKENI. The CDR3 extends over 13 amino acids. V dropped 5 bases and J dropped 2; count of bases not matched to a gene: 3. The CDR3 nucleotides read TGTGCCAGCTCAGCACAGGGGCCCTACGAGCAGTACTTC. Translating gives CASSAQGPYEQYF.

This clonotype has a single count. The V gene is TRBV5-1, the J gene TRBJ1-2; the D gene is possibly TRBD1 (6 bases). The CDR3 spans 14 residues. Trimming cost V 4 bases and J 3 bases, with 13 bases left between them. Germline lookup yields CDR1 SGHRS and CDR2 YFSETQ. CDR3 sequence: CASSPLRGDYGYTF. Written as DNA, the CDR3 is TGCGCCAGCAGCCCACTCAGGGGAGACTATGGCTACACCTTC.

The CDR3 reads CASSLHHGTIPYEQYF. CDR3 in DNA: TGTGCCAGCAGTCTCCACCACGGGACTATACCCTACGAGCAGTACTTC. The V and J genes are TRBV28 and TRBJ2-7, with 7 bases matching TRBD2. Germline assignment: CDR1 MDHEN and CDR2 SYDVKM. Germline trimming cut 5 bases from V and 2 bases from J; bases unmatched to any gene: 12. There are 16 residues in the CDR3.

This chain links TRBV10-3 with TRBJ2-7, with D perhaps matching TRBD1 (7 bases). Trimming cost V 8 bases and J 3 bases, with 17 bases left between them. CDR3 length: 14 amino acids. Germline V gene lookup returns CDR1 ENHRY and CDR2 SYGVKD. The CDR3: CAIGGTGQLYEQYF. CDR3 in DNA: TGTGCCATCGGGGGGACGGGACAGCTCTACGAGCAGTACTTC.

The CDR3 nucleotides are TGTGCCTGGGGGACAGCGTACGAGCAGTACTTC. Translating gives CAWGTAYEQYF. The gene calls are TRBV30 and TRBJ2-7, with 7 positions matching TRBD1. This CDR3 region has 11 residues. Per the germline V gene, CDR1 is GTSNPN and CDR2 is SVGIG (reference sequence). The V and J ends lost 5 bases and 4 bases, in that order; junction bases with no gene match: 2.

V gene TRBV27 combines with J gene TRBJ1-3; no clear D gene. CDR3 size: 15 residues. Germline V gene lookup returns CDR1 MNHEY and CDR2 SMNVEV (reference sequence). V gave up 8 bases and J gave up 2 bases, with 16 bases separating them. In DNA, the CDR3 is TGTGCCAGCGGTTCACACCCTCTCGCTGGAAACACCATATATTTT. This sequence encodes CASGSHPLAGNTIYF.

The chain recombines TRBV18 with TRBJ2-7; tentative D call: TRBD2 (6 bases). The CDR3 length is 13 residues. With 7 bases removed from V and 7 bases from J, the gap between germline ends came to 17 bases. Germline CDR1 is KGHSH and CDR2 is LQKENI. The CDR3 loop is CASFQTSQTEQYF. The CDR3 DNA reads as TGTGCCAGCTTTCAGACTAGTCAAACTGAGCAGTACTTC.